This record concerns one TCR beta chain sequence. The assay was immunoSEQ multiplex PCR, and TCRdb's table has in-frame clones only and misses some. In the table there are some 90,000 clones, roughly 85% of which are singletons. The sample originates from a study of blood T cell repertoires in COVID-19. The receptor was derived from a human donor in a cohort sampled during active COVID-19. The sequenced sample consisted of peripheral blood.

The CDR3 nucleotides are TGTGCCAGTAGTATATTGACTAGCGGCGCCTACAATGAGCAGTTCTTC. The encoded protein is CASSILTSGAYNEQFF. The rearrangement joins TRBV19 to TRBJ2-1, with 9 bases that match TRBD2. V was pared by 2 bases and J by 2 bases, with 4 bases of the junction left unmatched. Germline CDR1 is LNHDA and CDR2 is SQIVND (reference sequence). There are 16 residues in the CDR3. Full variable domain (rest looked up from reference TRBV19 and TRBJ2-1): DGGITQSPKYLFRKEGQNVTLSCEQNLNHDAMYWYRQDPGQGLRLIYYSQIVNDFQKGDIAEGYSVSREKKESFPLTVTSAQKNPTAFYLCASSILTSGAYNEQFFGPGTRLTVL.